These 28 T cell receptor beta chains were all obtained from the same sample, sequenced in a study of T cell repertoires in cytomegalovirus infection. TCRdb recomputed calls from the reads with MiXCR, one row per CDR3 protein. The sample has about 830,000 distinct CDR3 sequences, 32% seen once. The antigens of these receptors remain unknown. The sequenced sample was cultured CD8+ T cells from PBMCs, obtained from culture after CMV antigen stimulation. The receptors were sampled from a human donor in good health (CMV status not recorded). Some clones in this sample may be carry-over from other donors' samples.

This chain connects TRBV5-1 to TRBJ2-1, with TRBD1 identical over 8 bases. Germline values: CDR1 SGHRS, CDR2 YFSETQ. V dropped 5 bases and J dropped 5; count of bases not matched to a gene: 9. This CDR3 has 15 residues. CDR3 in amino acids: CASRRTGRIDNEQFF. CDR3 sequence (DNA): TGCGCCAGCAGGCGGACAGGGAGAATAGACAATGAGCAGTTCTTC.

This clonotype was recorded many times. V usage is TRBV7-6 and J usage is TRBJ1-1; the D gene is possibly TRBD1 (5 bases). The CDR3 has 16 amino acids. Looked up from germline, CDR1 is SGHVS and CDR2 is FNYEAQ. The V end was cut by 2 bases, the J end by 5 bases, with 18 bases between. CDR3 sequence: CASSLWVTGKVTEAFF. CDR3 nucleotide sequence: TGTGCCAGCAGCTTATGGGTCACAGGCAAGGTTACTGAAGCTTTCTTT.

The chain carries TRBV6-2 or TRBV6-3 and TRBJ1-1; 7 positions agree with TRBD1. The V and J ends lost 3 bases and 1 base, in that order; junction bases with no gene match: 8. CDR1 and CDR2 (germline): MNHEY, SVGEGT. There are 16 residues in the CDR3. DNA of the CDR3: TGTGCCAGCAGTTATCTCGCTGGGACAGCGAACACTGAAGCTTTCTTT. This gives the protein CASSYLAGTANTEAFF.

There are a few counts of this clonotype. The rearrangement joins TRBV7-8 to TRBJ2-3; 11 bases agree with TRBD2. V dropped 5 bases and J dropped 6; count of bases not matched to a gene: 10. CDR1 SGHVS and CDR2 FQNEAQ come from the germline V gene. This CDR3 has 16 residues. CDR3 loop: CASSIPEGLAVDTQYF. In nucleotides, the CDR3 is TGTGCCAGCAGCATACCCGAGGGACTAGCGGTCGATACGCAGTATTTT. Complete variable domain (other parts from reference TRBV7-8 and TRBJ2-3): GAGVSQSPRYKVAKRGQDVALRCDPISGHVSLFWYQQALGQGPEFLTYFQNEAQLDKSGLPSDRFFAERPEGSVSTLKIQRTQQEDSAVYLCASSIPEGLAVDTQYFGPGTRLTVL.

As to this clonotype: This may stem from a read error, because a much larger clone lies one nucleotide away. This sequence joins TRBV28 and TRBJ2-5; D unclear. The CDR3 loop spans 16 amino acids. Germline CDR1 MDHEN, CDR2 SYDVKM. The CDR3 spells CARSLGEARIQETQYF. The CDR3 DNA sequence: TGTGCCCGCAGTTTAGGTGAGGCGAGAATACAAGAGACCCAGTACTTC.

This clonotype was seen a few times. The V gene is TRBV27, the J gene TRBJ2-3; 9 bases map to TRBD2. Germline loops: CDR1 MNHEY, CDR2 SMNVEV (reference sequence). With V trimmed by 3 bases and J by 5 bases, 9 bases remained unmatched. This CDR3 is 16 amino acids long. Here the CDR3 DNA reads TGTGCCAGCAGTTTCGGTCTAGCGGGGTTCCGAGATACGCAGTATTTT. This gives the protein CASSFGLAGFRDTQYF.

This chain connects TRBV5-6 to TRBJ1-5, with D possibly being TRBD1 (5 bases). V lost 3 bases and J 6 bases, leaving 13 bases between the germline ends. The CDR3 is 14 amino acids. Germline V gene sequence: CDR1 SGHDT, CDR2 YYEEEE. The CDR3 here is CASSWGEASQPQHF. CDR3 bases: TGTGCCAGCAGCTGGGGGGAGGCGAGTCAGCCCCAGCATTTT.

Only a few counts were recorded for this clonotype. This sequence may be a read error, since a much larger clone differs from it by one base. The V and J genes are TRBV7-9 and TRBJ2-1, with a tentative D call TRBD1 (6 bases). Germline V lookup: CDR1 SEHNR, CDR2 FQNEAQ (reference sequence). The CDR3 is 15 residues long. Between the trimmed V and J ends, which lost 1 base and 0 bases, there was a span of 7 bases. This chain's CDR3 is CASSLGTDSYNEQFF. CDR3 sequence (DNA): TGTGCCAGCAGCTTAGGGACAGACTCCTACAATGAGCAGTTCTTC. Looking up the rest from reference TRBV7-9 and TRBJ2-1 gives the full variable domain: DTGVSQNPRHKITKRGQNVTFRCDPISEHNRLYWYRQTLGQGPEFLTYFQNEAQLEKSRLLSDRFSAERPKGSFSTLEIQRTEQGDSAMYLCASSLGTDSYNEQFFGPGTRLTVL.

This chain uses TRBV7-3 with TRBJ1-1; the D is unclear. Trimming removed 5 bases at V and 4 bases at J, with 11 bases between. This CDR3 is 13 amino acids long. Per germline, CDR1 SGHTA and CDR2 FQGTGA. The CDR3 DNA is TGTGCCAGCAGCCCCCCCTGGGGCACTGAAGCTTTCTTT. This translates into CASSPPWGTEAFF. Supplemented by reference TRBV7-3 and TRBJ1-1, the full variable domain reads GAGVSQTPSNKVTEKGKYVELRCDPISGHTALYWYRQSLGQGPEFLIYFQGTGAADDSGLPNDRFFAVRPEGSVSTLKIQRTERGDSAVYLCASSPPWGTEAFFGQGTRLTVV.

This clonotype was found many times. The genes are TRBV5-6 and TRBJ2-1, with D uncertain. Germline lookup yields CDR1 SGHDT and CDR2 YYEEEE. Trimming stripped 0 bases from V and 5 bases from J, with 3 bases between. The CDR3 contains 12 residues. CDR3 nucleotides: TGTGCCAGCAGCTTGGAGGACAATGAGCAGTTCTTC. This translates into CASSLEDNEQFF.

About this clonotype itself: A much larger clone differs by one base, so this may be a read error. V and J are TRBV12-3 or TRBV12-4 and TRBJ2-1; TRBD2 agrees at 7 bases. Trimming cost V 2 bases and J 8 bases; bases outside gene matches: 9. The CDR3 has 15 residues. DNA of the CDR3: TGTGCCAGCAGTTTATTGGGGGAGGGGAGGTATGAGCAGTTCTTC. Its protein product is CASSLLGEGRYEQFF.

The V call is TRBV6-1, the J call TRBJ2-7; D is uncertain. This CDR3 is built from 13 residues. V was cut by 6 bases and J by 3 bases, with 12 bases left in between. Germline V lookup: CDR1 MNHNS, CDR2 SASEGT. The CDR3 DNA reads TGTGCCAGCAGCCTCTTCTCTAACTACGAGCAGTACTTC. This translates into CASSLFSNYEQYF.

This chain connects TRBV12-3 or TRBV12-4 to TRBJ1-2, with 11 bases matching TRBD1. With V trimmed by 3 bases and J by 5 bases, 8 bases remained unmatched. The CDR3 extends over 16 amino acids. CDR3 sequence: CASSFPGQGVLYGYTF. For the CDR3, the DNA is TGTGCCAGCAGTTTCCCGGGACAGGGGGTGCTATATGGCTACACCTTC.

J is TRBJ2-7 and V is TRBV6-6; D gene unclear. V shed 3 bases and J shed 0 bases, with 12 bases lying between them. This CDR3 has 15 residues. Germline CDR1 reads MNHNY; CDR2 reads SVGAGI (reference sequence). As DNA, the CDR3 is TGTGCCAGCAGTTATGTTGCCTCGGGCTCCTACGAGCAGTACTTC. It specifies CASSYVASGSYEQYF.

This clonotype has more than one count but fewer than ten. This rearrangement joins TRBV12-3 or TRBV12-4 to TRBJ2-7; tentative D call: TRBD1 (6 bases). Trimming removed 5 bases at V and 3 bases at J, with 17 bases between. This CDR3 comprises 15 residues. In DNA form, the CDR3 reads TGTGCCAGCAGTGATGGACTCCACAGGGACTACGAGCAGTACGTC. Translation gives CASSDGLHRDYEQYV.

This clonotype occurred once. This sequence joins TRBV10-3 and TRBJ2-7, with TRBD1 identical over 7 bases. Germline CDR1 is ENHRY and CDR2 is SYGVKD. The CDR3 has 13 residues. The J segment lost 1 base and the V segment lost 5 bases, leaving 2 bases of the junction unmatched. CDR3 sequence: CAISWDSSYEQYF. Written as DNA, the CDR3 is TGTGCCATCAGTTGGGACAGTTCCTACGAGCAGTACTTC.

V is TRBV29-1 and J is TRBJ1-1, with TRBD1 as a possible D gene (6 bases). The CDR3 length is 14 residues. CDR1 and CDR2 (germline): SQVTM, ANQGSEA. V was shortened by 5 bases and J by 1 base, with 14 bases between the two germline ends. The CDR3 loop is CSVSRDTENTEAFF. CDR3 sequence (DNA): TGCAGCGTTTCAAGGGACACAGAGAACACTGAAGCTTTCTTT. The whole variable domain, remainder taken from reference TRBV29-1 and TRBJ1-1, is SAVISQKPSRDICQRGTSLTIQCQVDSQVTMMFWYRQQPGQSLTLIATANQGSEATYESGFVIDKFPISRPNLTFSTLTVSNMSPEDSSIYLCSVSRDTENTEAFFGQGTRLTVV.

The CDR3 DNA reads as TGTGCCAGCAGTTACTCCCCCAATCAGCCCCAGCATTTT. Encoded protein: CASSYSPNQPQHF. The J gene is TRBJ1-5, the V gene TRBV6-6; no definite D call. This CDR3 comprises 13 residues. Trimming shortened V by 0 bases and J by 3 bases, and 3 bases separated the two germline ends. The V gene's germline CDR1 is MNHNY and CDR2 SVGAGI (reference sequence).

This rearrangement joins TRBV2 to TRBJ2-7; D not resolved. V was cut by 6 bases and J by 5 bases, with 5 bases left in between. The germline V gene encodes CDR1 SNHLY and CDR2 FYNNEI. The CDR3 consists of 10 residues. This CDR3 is CASRSDEQYF. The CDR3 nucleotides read TGTGCCAGCAGGTCTGACGAGCAGTACTTC.

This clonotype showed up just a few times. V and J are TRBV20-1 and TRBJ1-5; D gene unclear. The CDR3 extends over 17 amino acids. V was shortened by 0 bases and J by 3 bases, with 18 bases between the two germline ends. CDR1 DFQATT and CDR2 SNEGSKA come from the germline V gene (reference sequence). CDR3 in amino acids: CSARDPNRRSFNQPQHF. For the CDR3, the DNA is TGCAGTGCTAGAGACCCCAACCGAAGGAGCTTCAATCAGCCCCAGCATTTT.

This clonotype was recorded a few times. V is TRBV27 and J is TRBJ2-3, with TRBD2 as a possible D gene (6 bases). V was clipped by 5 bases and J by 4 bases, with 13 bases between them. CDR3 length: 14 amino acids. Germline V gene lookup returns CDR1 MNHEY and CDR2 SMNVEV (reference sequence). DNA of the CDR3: TGTGCCAGCAGTCTAACGACTAGACCAGATACGCAGTATTTT. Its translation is CASSLTTRPDTQYF.

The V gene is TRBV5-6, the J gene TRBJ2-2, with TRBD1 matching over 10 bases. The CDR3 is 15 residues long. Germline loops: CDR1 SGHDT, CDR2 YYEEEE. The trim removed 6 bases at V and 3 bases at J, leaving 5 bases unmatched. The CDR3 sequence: CASIGDRGYTGELFF. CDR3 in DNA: TGTGCCAGCATCGGGGACAGGGGCTACACCGGGGAGCTGTTTTTT.

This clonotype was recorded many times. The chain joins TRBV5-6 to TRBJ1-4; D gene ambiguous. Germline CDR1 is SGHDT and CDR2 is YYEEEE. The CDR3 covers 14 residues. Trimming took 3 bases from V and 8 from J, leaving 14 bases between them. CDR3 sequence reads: CASSSAGVGEKLFF. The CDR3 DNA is TGTGCCAGCAGCTCGGCTGGGGTCGGAGAAAAACTGTTTTTT.

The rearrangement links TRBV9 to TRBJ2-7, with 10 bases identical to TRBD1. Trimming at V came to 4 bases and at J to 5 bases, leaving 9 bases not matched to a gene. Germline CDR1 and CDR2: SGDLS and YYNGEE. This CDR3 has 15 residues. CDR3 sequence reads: CASSPGTGEKNEQYV. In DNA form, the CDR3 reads TGTGCCAGCAGCCCAGGGACAGGGGAGAAGAACGAGCAGTACGTC.

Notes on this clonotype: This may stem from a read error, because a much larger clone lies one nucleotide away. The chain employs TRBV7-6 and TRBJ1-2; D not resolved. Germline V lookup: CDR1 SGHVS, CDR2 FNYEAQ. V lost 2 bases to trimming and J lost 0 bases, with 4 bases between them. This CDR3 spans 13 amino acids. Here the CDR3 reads CASSLQTNYGYTF. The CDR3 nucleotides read TGTGCCAGCAGCTTACAGACTAACTATGGCTACACCTTC.

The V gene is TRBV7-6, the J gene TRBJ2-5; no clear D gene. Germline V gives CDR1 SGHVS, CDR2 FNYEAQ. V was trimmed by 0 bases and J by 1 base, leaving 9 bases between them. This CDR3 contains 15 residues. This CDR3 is CASSLAPSLQETQYF. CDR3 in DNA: TGTGCCAGCAGCTTAGCGCCCAGTCTCCAAGAGACCCAGTACTTC.

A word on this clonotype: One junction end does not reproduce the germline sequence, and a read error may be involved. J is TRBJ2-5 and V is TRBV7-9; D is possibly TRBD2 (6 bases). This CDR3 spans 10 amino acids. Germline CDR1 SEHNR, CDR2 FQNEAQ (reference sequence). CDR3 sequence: CASWRDSLNF. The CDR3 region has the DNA TGTGCCAGTTGGCGGGACTCCCTAAACTTC.

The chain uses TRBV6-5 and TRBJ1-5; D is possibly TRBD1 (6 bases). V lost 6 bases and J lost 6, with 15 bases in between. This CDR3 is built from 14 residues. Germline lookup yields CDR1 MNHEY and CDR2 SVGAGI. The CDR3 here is CASSKGGVTQPQHF. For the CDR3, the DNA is TGTGCCAGCAGCAAAGGGGGGGTAACTCAGCCCCAGCATTTT.